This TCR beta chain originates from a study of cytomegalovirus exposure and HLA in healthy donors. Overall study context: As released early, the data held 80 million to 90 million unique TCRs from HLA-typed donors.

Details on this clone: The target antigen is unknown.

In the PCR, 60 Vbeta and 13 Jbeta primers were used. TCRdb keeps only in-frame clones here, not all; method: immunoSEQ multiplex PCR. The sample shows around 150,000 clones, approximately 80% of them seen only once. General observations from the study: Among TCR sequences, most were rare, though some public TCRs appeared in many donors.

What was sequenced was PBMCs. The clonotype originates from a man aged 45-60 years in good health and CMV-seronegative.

CDR3: CASSLTGGNQPQHF. For the CDR3, the DNA is TGTGCCAGCAGCCTAACAGGGGGCAATCAGCCCCAGCATTTT. The chain uses TRBV5-5 and TRBJ1-5; 7 bases are a match to TRBD1. Per the germline V gene, CDR1 is SGHKS and CDR2 is YYEKEE (reference sequence). This CDR3 comprises 14 residues. V was pared by 4 bases and J by 2 bases, with 3 bases of the junction left unmatched.